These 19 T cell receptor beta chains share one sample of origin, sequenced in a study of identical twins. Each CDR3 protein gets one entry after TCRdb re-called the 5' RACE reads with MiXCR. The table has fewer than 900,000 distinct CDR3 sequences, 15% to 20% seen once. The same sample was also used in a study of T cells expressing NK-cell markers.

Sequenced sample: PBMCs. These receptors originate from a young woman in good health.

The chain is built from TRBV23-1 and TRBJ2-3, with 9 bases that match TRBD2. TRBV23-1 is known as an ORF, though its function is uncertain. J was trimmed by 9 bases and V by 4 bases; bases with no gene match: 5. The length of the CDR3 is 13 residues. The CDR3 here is CASSLSGSQTQYF. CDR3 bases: TGCGCCAGCAGTCTTAGCGGGAGCCAAACGCAGTATTTT.

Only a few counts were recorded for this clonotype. Here the CDR3 DNA reads TGTGCCAGCAGTGACCCACAGGGGCCGGGGACTGAAGCTTTCTTT. Residues: CASSDPQGPGTEAFF. The genes are TRBV2 and TRBJ1-1; the match to TRBD1 covers 7 bases. Per germline, CDR1 SNHLY and CDR2 FYNNEI. J lost 5 bases, V lost 3 bases, and 9 bases had no gene match. The CDR3 contains 15 residues.

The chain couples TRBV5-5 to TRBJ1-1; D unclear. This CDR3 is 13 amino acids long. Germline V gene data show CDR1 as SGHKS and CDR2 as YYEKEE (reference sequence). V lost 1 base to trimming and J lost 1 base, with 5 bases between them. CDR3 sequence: CASSLIKNTEAFF. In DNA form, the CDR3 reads TGTGCCAGCAGCTTGATCAAGAACACTGAAGCTTTCTTT.

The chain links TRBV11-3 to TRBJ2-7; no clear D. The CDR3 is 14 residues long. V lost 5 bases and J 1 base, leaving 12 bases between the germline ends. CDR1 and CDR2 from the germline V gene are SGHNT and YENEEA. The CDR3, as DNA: TGTGCCAGCAGCGTCGGTTTGAGGTCCTACGAGCAGTACTTC. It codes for CASSVGLRSYEQYF.

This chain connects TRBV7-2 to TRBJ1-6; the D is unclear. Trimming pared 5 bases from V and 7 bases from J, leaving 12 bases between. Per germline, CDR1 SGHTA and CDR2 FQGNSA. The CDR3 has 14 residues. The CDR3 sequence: CASSRNPGNSPLHF. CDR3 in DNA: TGTGCCAGCAGCCGGAATCCGGGGAATTCACCCCTCCACTTT.

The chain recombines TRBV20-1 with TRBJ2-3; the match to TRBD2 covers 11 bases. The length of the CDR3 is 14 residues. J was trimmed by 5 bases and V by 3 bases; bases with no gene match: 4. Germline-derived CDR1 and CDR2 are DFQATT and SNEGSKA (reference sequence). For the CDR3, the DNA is TGCAGTGCTAGGTCGACTAGCGGGATAGATACGCAGTATTTT. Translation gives CSARSTSGIDTQYF.

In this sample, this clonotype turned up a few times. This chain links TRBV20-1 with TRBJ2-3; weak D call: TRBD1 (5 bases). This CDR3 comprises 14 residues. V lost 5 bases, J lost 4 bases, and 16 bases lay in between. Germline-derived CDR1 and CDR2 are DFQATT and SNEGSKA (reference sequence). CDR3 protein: CSAWGSAEADTQYF. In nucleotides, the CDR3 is TGCAGTGCTTGGGGCTCTGCAGAGGCAGATACGCAGTATTTT.

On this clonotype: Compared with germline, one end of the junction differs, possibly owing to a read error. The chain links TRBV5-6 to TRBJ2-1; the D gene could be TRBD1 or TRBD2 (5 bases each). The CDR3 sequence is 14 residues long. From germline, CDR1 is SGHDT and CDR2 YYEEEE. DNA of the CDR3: TGTGCCATCAGCCCAGGGACGGACTGGAATGAGCAGTTCTTC. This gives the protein CAISPGTDWNEQFF.

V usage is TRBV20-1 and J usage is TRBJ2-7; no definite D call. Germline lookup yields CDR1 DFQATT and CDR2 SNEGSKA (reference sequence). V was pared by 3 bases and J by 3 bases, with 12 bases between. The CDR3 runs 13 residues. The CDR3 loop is CSARSRQVYEQYF. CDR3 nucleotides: TGCAGTGCTAGGAGTCGGCAAGTCTACGAGCAGTACTTC.

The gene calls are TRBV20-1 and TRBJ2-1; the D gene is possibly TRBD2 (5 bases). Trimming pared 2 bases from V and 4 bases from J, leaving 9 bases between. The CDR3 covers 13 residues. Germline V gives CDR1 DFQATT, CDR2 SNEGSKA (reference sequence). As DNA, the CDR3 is TGCAGTGCTAGATCAGCGGAATACAATGAGCAGTTCTTC. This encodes CSARSAEYNEQFF.

DNA for the CDR3: TGTGCCAGCAGCCAGAAAGTGGTTGTGGGGATCGCTAACCTACAAGAGACCCAGTACTTC. Translating gives CASSQKVVVGIANLQETQYF. The chain couples TRBV9 to TRBJ2-5, with D uncertain. The V and J ends lost 4 bases and 2 bases respectively, with 30 bases between them. Looked up from germline, CDR1 is SGDLS and CDR2 is YYNGEE. The CDR3 covers 20 residues. Complete variable domain (other parts from reference TRBV9 and TRBJ2-5): DSGVTQTPKHLITATGQRVTLRCSPRSGDLSVYWYQQSLDQGLQFLIQYYNGEERAKGNILERFSAQQFPDLHSELNLSSLELGDSALYFCASSQKVVVGIANLQETQYFGPGTRLLVL.

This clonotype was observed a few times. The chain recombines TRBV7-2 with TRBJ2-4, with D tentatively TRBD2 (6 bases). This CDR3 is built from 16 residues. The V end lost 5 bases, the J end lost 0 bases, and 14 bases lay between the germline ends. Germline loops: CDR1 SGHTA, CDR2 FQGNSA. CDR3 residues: CASSGGTTLAKNIQYF. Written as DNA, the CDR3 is TGTGCCAGCAGCGGAGGGACGACGCTAGCCAAAAACATTCAGTACTTC.

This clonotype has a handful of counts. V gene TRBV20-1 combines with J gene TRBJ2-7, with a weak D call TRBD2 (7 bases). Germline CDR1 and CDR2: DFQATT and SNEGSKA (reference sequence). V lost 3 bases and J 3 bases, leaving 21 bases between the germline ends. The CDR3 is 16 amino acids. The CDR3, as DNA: TGCAGTGCTAGTCCCGTTCGAGGGGGGGGAGACTACGAGCAGTACTTC. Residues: CSASPVRGGGDYEQYF.

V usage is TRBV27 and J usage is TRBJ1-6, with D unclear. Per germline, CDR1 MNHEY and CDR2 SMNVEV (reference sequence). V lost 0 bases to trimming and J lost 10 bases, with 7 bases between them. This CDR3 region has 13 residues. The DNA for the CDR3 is TGTGCCAGCAGTTTATCGATGCAATCACCCCTCCACTTT. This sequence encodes CASSLSMQSPLHF.

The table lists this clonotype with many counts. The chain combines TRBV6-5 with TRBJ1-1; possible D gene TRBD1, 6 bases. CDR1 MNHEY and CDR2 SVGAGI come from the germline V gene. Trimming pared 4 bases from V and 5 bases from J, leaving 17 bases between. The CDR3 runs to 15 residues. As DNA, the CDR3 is TGTGCCAGCAGTTCCCTGGGGGGGGCGGCGACTGAAGCTTTCTTT. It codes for CASSSLGGAATEAFF.

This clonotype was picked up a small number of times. As DNA, the CDR3 is TGTGCCATCAGTAGGGGCAAGGGCGGCACAGATACGCAGTATTTT. Amino acids: CAISRGKGGTDTQYF. The chain carries TRBV10-3 and TRBJ2-3; tentatively, D is TRBD1 (5 bases). This CDR3 is built from 15 residues. V was pared by 5 bases and J by 1 base, with 13 bases between. The germline CDR1 and CDR2 sequences are ENHRY and SYGVKD.

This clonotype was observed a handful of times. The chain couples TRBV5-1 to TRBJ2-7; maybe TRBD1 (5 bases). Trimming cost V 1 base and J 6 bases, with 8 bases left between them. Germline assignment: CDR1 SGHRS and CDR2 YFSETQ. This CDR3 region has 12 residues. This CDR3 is CASSLPDTEQYF. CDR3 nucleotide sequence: TGCGCCAGCAGCTTGCCGGACACCGAGCAGTACTTC.

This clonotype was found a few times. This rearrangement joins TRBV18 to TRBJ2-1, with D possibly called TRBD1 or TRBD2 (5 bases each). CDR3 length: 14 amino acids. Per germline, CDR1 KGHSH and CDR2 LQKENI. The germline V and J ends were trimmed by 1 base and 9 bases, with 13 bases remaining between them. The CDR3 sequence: CASSPQGTNSEQFF. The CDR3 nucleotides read TGTGCCAGCTCACCACAAGGGACCAACAGTGAGCAGTTCTTC.

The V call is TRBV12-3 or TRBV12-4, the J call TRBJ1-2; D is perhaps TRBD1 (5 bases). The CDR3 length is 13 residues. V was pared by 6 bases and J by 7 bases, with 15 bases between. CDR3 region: CASSQSGAVGYTF. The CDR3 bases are TGTGCCAGCAGCCAAAGTGGGGCGGTTGGCTACACCTTC.